What follows are 18 T cell receptor beta chains derived from one specimen sequenced in a study of T cells expressing NK-cell markers. TCRdb re-called the 5' RACE reads, yielding one record per CDR3 amino acid sequence without DNA. This repertoire includes about 440,000 distinct CDR3 sequences. Sequenced: blood T cells: a sorted CD56 or NKG2C T cell subset, CD4+ or CD8+ T cells, or bulk PBMC T cells (not recorded which). The receptors come from a woman aged 18 to 75 in good health.

V gene TRBV7-9 combines with J gene TRBJ2-7; TCRdb names TRBD2, which stays unverified in the absence of DNA. The CDR3 contains 15 residues. Germline V gene lookup returns CDR1 SEHNR and CDR2 FQNEAQ (reference sequence). CDR3 region: CASSLKSSAFYEQYF.

The chain carries TRBV12-3 or TRBV12-4 and TRBJ2-1; TCRdb proposes TRBD1, but this gene call is untestable without DNA. This CDR3 has 14 amino acids. CDR3 amino acids: CASRATVSYNEQFF.

The chain couples TRBV5-1 to TRBJ2-2; TCRdb's assignment of TRBD1 cannot be checked, as there is no DNA. The CDR3 extends over 14 amino acids. The germline V gene has CDR1 SGHRS and CDR2 YFSETQ. The CDR3 loop is CASSGGPYTGELFF.

The chain links TRBV29-1 to TRBJ2-3; TCRdb outputs TRBD2, but without DNA this stays unchecked. The CDR3 has 13 amino acids. CDR1 SQVTM and CDR2 ANQGSEA come from the germline V gene. The chain's CDR3 is CSVEGGLKGTQYF.

The rearrangement uses TRBV9 and TRBJ2-1. Per the germline V gene, CDR1 is SGDLS and CDR2 is YYNGEE. The CDR3 is 15 amino acids. The CDR3 here is CASSVSGGSYNEQFF.

The rearrangement uses TRBV18 and TRBJ2-3. Germline-derived CDR1 and CDR2 are KGHSH and LQKENI. This CDR3 has 17 amino acids. The CDR3: CASSPNLGGGGTDTQYF.

This rearrangement joins TRBV6-1 to TRBJ2-4. This CDR3 region has 13 residues. From germline, CDR1 is MNHNS and CDR2 SASEGT. This CDR3 is CASSEAGSEIQYF.

This sequence joins TRBV27 and TRBJ1-4; TCRdb proposes TRBD1, but this gene call is untestable without DNA. This CDR3 contains 16 residues. CDR1 is MNHEY, CDR2 SMNVEV, per germline (reference sequence). CDR3: CASILTAGGYNEKLFF.

The chain joins TRBV29-1 to TRBJ1-2. Germline-derived CDR1 and CDR2 are SQVTM and ANQGSEA. The CDR3 sequence is 11 residues long. CDR3 sequence: CSVALKKELTF.

This chain joins TRBV12-3 or TRBV12-4 and TRBJ2-7. CDR3 length: 14 amino acids. CDR3 in amino acids: CASSLGSGVYEQYF.

The CDR3 reads CSAKGGWTEAFF. This chain uses TRBV20-1 with TRBJ1-1; TCRdb lists TRBD1, though no DNA is available to test this call. CDR1 and CDR2 from the germline V gene are DFQATT and SNEGSKA (reference sequence). CDR3 length equals 12 residues.

The V and J genes are TRBV27 and TRBJ1-2; TCRdb's D call of TRBD1 is untestable without DNA. Germline assignment: CDR1 MNHEY and CDR2 SMNVEV (reference sequence). There are 17 residues in the CDR3. The CDR3 protein is CASSLTQGTGEWGGYTF.

The chain employs TRBV14 and TRBJ2-1; TCRdb lists TRBD2, though no DNA is available to test this call. The CDR3 totals 15 residues. Germline V lookup: CDR1 SGHDN, CDR2 FVKESK. The CDR3 region is CASSQDLAAHNEQFF. The full variable domain, with the rest looked up from reference TRBV14 and TRBJ2-1, is EAGVTQFPSHSVIEKGQTVTLRCDPISGHDNLYWYRRVMGKEIKFLLHFVKESKQDESGMPNNRFLAERTGGTYSTLKVQPAELEDSGVYFCASSQDLAAHNEQFFGPGTRLTVL.

The chain recombines TRBV24-1 with TRBJ2-2; as DNA is missing, the TRBD1 call by TCRdb cannot be tested. Germline CDR1 and CDR2: KGHDR and SFDVKD. The CDR3 is 15 amino acids. The CDR3 spells CATSARTGNTGELFF.

J is TRBJ1-5 and V is TRBV7-6; TCRdb lists TRBD1, though no DNA is available to test this call. This CDR3 contains 14 residues. Germline CDR1 reads SGHVS; CDR2 reads FNYEAQ. This chain's CDR3 is CASSLGDRSLPQHF.

The chain carries TRBV9 and TRBJ2-1; the TCRdb D gene call, TRBD2, has no DNA to confirm it. The CDR3 is 15 residues long. Germline-derived CDR1 and CDR2 are SGDLS and YYNGEE. CDR3: CASSVAASRLEEQFF.

V and J are TRBV11-2 and TRBJ2-1; the D call of TRBD2 rests on TCRdb alone, since no DNA is present to check it. CDR1 and CDR2 from the germline V gene are SGHAT and FQNNGV. CDR3 size: 15 residues. The CDR3 here is CASSLEFSGKNEQFF.

The chain links TRBV20-1 to TRBJ1-6. Germline assignment: CDR1 DFQATT and CDR2 SNEGSKA (reference sequence). This CDR3 contains 14 residues. The CDR3 spells CSAPGSSYNSPLHF.